Below, 23 T cell receptor beta chains from the same sample are listed, as sequenced in a study of blood T cell repertoires in COVID-19. Generated by immunoSEQ multiplex PCR, the TCRdb table keeps only in-frame clones and is missing some. The data contain fewer than 500,000 clones, 80% to 90% of them seen just once; the ten biggest clones take up around 4.4%. Sequenced: peripheral blood. Receptors were obtained from a woman in her 30s with acute or convalescent COVID-19.

This chain links TRBV4-1 with TRBJ2-7; 9 bases match TRBD1. V dropped 1 base and J dropped 5; count of bases not matched to a gene: 15. CDR3 size: 18 residues. CDR1 is MGHRA, CDR2 YSYEKL, per germline. This CDR3 is CASSQGPFARDRAHEQYF. In DNA, the CDR3 is TGCGCCAGCAGCCAAGGACCTTTCGCTCGGGACAGGGCCCACGAGCAGTACTTC.

The chain is built from TRBV4-1 and TRBJ2-7; the match to TRBD1 covers 10 bases. Germline V gene data show CDR1 as MGHRA and CDR2 as YSYEKL. V lost 8 bases, J lost 6 bases, and 13 bases stayed unmatched. The CDR3 runs 15 residues. The CDR3 protein is CASRRWGTGEPEQYF. In DNA, the CDR3 is TGCGCCAGCCGCCGATGGGGGACAGGGGAACCCGAGCAGTACTTC.

The V and J genes are TRBV29-1 and TRBJ2-5; maybe TRBD2 (5 bases). CDR1 and CDR2 (germline): SQVTM, ANQGSEA. V was trimmed by 5 bases and J by 5 bases, leaving 21 bases between them. This CDR3 comprises 15 residues. CDR3 nucleotide sequence: TGCAGCGTTAGGAGGTCCGGGGATGAATTTGAGACCCAGTACTTC. Translation: CSVRRSGDEFETQYF.

V and J are TRBV2 and TRBJ1-1; D is ambiguous. V lost 4 bases to trimming and J lost 0 bases, with 12 bases between them. Germline assignment: CDR1 SNHLY and CDR2 FYNNEI. The CDR3 has 15 residues. DNA for the CDR3: TGTGCCAGCAGTGCGAGGCCAACCCTGAACACTGAAGCTTTCTTT. Translated: CASSARPTLNTEAFF.

The rearrangement uses TRBV7-8 and TRBJ2-1; TRBD1 is a possible D gene (5 bases). This CDR3 region has 15 residues. V was pared by 6 bases and J by 1 base, with 13 bases between. Germline lookup yields CDR1 SGHVS and CDR2 FQNEAQ. CDR3 nucleotide sequence: TGTGCCAGCAGACTTAGCAGGGATTCCTACAATGAGCAGTTCTTC. Translating gives CASRLSRDSYNEQFF.

Written as DNA, the CDR3 is TGCGCCAGCAGCCTAATACCCGCGACAGACAACTATGGCTACACCTTC. It translates to CASSLIPATDNYGYTF. This chain uses TRBV4-1 with TRBJ1-2; possible D gene TRBD1, 5 bases. V lost 4 bases, J lost 2 bases, and 17 bases lay in between. CDR3 length: 16 amino acids. Germline V gene data show CDR1 as MGHRA and CDR2 as YSYEKL.

The CDR3 region is CASRDRGLSPLHF. For the CDR3, the DNA is TGTGCCAGCAGAGACAGGGGGCTTTCACCCCTCCACTTT. This chain joins TRBV6-5 and TRBJ1-6; 10 nucleotides align to TRBD1. CDR3 length equals 13 residues. Germline V gene lookup returns CDR1 MNHEY and CDR2 SVGAGI. The trim removed 6 bases at V and 9 bases at J, leaving 2 bases unmatched.

J is TRBJ1-2 and V is TRBV28; D gene uncertain. V gave up 2 bases and J gave up 2 bases, with 6 bases separating them. This CDR3 is built from 13 residues. CDR1 and CDR2 from the germline V gene are MDHEN and SYDVKM. In DNA, the CDR3 is TGTGCCAGCAGTTTAGTCAAAAACTATGGCTACACCTTC. This encodes CASSLVKNYGYTF.

DNA of the CDR3: TGCGCCAGCAGCGTGGGACTAGCGGTCAGGGAGCAGTTCTTC. It yields the protein CASSVGLAVREQFF. The V call is TRBV5-1, the J call TRBJ2-1, with 11 bases that match TRBD2. CDR3 length equals 14 residues. V shed 4 bases, J shed 10 bases, and the junction held 7 bases outside the gene matches. In germline, CDR1 is SGHRS, CDR2 YFSETQ. Together with reference TRBV5-1 and TRBJ2-1, the CDR3 gives the full variable domain: KAGVTQTPRYLIKTRGQQVTLSCSPISGHRSVSWYQQTPGQGLQFLFEYFSETQRNKGNFPGRFSGRQFSNSRSEMNVSTLELGDSALYLCASSVGLAVREQFFGPGTRLTVL.

The chain is built from TRBV11-2 and TRBJ2-5, with a tentative D call TRBD1 (5 bases). The CDR3 spans 16 residues. V lost 3 bases, J lost 10 bases, and 24 bases lay in between. In germline, CDR1 is SGHAT, CDR2 FQNNGV. The CDR3 DNA follows: TGTGCCAGCAGCTTCCAGGGATCCACCCAAAAGAGAGGCCAGTACTTC. Translation gives CASSFQGSTQKRGQYF.

The V gene is TRBV10-3, the J gene TRBJ1-2; a weak D match, TRBD1 (5 bases). The CDR3 has 15 residues. CDR1 ENHRY and CDR2 SYGVKD come from the germline V gene. V gave up 7 bases and J gave up 4 bases, with 19 bases separating them. CDR3 nucleotides: TGTGCCATCACCGGGACTACAATTCCTCCCTATGGCTACACCTTC. This translates into CAITGTTIPPYGYTF.

The chain has TRBV7-9 and TRBJ1-2, with D possibly TRBD1 on 5 matching bases. This CDR3 has 13 residues. Germline CDR1 reads SEHNR; CDR2 reads FQNEAQ (reference sequence). V was trimmed by 8 bases and J by 6 bases, leaving 16 bases between them. The CDR3 reads CASSTGLRDGYTF. CDR3 DNA sequence: TGTGCCAGCTCCACGGGACTCCGGGATGGCTACACCTTC.

On this clone: The sample carries other DNA sequences with the same CDR3. The CDR3 DNA reads TGTGCCAGCAGCAGTCAGGGTAACACTGAAGCTTTCTTT. This sequence encodes CASSSQGNTEAFF. The chain links TRBV7-9 to TRBJ1-1; possibly TRBD1 for D (5 bases). The CDR3 runs to 13 residues. Looked up from germline, CDR1 is SEHNR and CDR2 is FQNEAQ (reference sequence). Trimming took off 5 bases at V and 2 bases at J, with 9 bases between the two ends.

The chain links TRBV11-1 to TRBJ1-1; a weak D match, TRBD1 (5 bases). Germline V gene lookup returns CDR1 SGHAT and CDR2 FQDESV (reference sequence). The CDR3 is made up of 13 amino acids. Between the trimmed V and J ends, which lost 6 bases and 2 bases, there was a span of 10 bases. The DNA for the CDR3 is TGTGCCAGCAGTGCTTGGGGCAACACTGAAGCTTTCTTT. As protein: CASSAWGNTEAFF.

The rearrangement joins TRBV27 to TRBJ1-1; D remains ambiguous. Germline V gene data show CDR1 as MNHEY and CDR2 as SMNVEV (reference sequence). CDR3 length: 14 residues. The germline V and J ends were trimmed by 2 bases and 5 bases, with 12 bases remaining between them. CDR3 region: CASSLRSDVTEAFF. CDR3 bases: TGTGCCAGCAGTTTACGGAGCGATGTAACTGAAGCTTTCTTT.

The chain combines TRBV19 with TRBJ2-5; TRBD2 agrees at 7 bases. Germline V gene data show CDR1 as LNHDA and CDR2 as SQIVND (reference sequence). The CDR3 is 18 amino acids. V was pared by 4 bases and J by 5 bases, with 19 bases of the junction left unmatched. The CDR3 sequence is CASSTNLAAKLIGETQYF. The CDR3 nucleotides read TGTGCCAGTAGTACAAACCTAGCGGCGAAGTTGATTGGGGAGACCCAGTACTTC.

This chain joins TRBV30 and TRBJ2-7, with D uncertain. CDR1 and CDR2 (germline): GTSNPN, SVGIG (reference sequence). The V and J ends lost 1 base and 9 bases respectively, with 13 bases between them. The CDR3 extends over 12 amino acids. CDR3 DNA sequence: TGTGCCTGGAGTGGCGGTCATCTTGGGCAGTACTTC. Amino acids: CAWSGGHLGQYF.

This clone was counted between two and nine times. V gene TRBV10-1 combines with J gene TRBJ1-1; tentative D call: TRBD1 (5 bases). CDR3 length equals 13 residues. Germline V lookup: CDR1 WNHNN, CDR2 SYGVQD (reference sequence). V lost 3 bases and J lost 3, with 8 bases in between. The DNA of the CDR3 is TGCGCCAGCAGTGAAGACAGCTACACTGAAGCTTTCTTT. It is translated as CASSEDSYTEAFF.

The rearrangement links TRBV18 to TRBJ2-1; 8 bases are a match to TRBD2. Losses at the gene ends were 1 base for V and 7 bases for J; bases not matched to a gene: 15. Germline V gene sequence: CDR1 KGHSH, CDR2 LQKENI. The CDR3 runs 18 residues. The CDR3 loop is CASSPLPLSGNPWNEQFF. The CDR3 nucleotides are TGTGCCAGCTCACCACTTCCCCTTAGCGGGAACCCATGGAATGAGCAGTTCTTC.

Only one count was recorded for this clone. The chain links TRBV14 to TRBJ2-2; a weak D match, TRBD2 (6 bases). This CDR3 has 18 residues. Germline V lookup: CDR1 SGHDN, CDR2 FVKESK. Trimming removed 0 bases from V and 2 bases from J, with 16 bases in between. The CDR3 is CASSQEEGLWGNTGELFF. The DNA for the CDR3 is TGTGCCAGCAGCCAAGAGGAGGGTCTGTGGGGAAACACCGGGGAGCTGTTTTTT.

This rearrangement joins TRBV19 to TRBJ1-5; TRBD1 is a possible D gene (6 bases). The CDR3 runs 15 residues. Germline V gene sequence: CDR1 LNHDA, CDR2 SQIVND (reference sequence). Trimming took off 1 base at V and 7 bases at J, with 14 bases between the two ends. CDR3 coding DNA: TGTGCCAGTAGTATAGTGGGAGGGGGGAGGCAGCCCCAGCATTTT. Amino acid sequence: CASSIVGGGRQPQHF.

The chain carries TRBV25-1 and TRBJ1-4, with D tentatively TRBD1 (5 bases). The V end lost 10 bases, the J end lost 7 bases, and 19 bases lay between the germline ends. From germline, CDR1 is MGHDK and CDR2 SYGVNS. This CDR3 comprises 14 residues. The CDR3 DNA is TGTGCCACTACCCCCTCGGGGGTGGGTGAAAAACTGTTTTTT. Its protein is CATTPSGVGEKLFF.

This clone has more than one count but fewer than ten. This chain links TRBV2 with TRBJ1-1, with TRBD1 as a possible D gene (5 bases). The ends were cut back, 8 bases at V and 5 bases at J, with 24 bases in the middle. CDR3 length: 16 residues. The germline gives CDR1 SNHLY, CDR2 FYNNEI. CDR3 bases: TGTGCCAGCCCGTTCGGGGCGGGACCGCGAGTTACTGAAGCTTTCTTT. Protein product: CASPFGAGPRVTEAFF.